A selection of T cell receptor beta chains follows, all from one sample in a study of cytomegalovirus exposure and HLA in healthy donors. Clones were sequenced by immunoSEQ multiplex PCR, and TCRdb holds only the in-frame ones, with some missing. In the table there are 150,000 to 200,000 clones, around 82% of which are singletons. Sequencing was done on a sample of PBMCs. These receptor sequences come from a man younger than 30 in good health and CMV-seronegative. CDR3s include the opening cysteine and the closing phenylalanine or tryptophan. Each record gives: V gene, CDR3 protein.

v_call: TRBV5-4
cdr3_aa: CASSLDGGTSGHNEQFF

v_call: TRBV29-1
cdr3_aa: CSVSTLDTEAFF

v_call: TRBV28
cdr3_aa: CASSRQGTQYGYTF

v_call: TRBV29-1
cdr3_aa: CSMGHPNTEAFF

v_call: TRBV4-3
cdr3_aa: CASSQVGQVTDTQYF

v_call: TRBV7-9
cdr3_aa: CASSWDGLAGGGTDTQYF

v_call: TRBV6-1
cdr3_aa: CASSTTTAYNSPLHF

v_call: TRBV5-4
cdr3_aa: CASSLDPGFREQYF

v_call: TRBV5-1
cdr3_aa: CASSLVYGGHNEQFF

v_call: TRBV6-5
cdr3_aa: CASTRGGRETQYF

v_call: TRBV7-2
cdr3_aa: CASELNTGELFF

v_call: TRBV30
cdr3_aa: CAWSRVQDWGVNYGYTF

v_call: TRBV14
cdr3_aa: CASSQDVGGPSRKETQYF

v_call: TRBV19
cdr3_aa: CASMGGQTYNEQFF

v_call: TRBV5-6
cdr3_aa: CASSLFLDTQYF

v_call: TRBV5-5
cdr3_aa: CASSLVGSLTGRRGTF

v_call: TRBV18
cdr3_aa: CASSRRGTVNTGELFF

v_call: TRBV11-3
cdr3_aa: CASSSSFRGSTDTQYF

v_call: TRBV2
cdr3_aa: CASSRDRGSNEQYF

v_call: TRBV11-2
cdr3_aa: CASSPGALMGYTF

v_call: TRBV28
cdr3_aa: CASRTPGQGTSGRLYEQYF

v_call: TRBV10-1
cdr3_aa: CASSEGQGDLNEQFF

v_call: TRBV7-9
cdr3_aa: CASSPRTGINTEAFF

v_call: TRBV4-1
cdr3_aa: CASSQEGTSGSANTGELFF

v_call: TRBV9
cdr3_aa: CASSVGTESSYEQYF

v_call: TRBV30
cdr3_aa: CAWSDERQNEQFF

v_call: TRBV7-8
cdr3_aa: CASSLATPGASRNYEQYF

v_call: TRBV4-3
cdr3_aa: CASSQVALAGIYNEQFF

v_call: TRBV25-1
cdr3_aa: CASSEYREQTYGYTF

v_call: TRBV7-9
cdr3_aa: CASRLDRAKDTQYF

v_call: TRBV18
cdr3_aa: CASSPGGQGVYGYTF

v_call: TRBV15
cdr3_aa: CATSNYRTGNYEQYF

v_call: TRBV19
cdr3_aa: CASSIITSGGYYEQYF